This is a list of T cell receptor beta chains from one sample in a study of T cells in Graves' hyperthyroidism and ophthalmopathy. TCRdb re-called the multiplex PCR reads through MiXCR, storing one row per CDR3 protein. This table holds a few hundred thousand distinct CDR3 sequences, roughly 15% found once. Source material: blood. The receptors shown here come from a woman in her thirties or forties with Graves' ophthalmopathy. Both conserved end residues are trimmed from each CDR3.

J: TRBJ1-1; V: TRBV5-5; CDR3: ASVGAGETEAF
J: TRBJ1-5; V: TRBV19; CDR3: ASSIRRQPQH
J: TRBJ2-3; V: TRBV14; CDR3: ASSQGHTQY
J: TRBJ1-1; V: TRBV12-3/TRBV12-4; CDR3: ANSLKGQGGLRNTEAF
J: TRBJ1-1; V: TRBV19; CDR3: ASSNLDRATEAF
J: TRBJ2-5; V: TRBV19; CDR3: ASSMAGANLETQY
J: TRBJ1-4; V: TRBV7-8; CDR3: ASSFPGVGEEKLF
J: TRBJ1-1; V: TRBV19; CDR3: ASSPPTDIRNTEAF
J: TRBJ1-4; V: TRBV7-9; CDR3: ASSLTTGGIEKLF
J: TRBJ2-3; V: TRBV11-2; CDR3: ASSAGQGASIKRDTQY
J: TRBJ2-7; V: TRBV3-1; CDR3: ASSLAGFFYEQY
J: TRBJ1-1; V: TRBV2; CDR3: ASSESRSHEAF
J: TRBJ2-7; V: TRBV12-3/TRBV12-4; CDR3: ASSLGTSWYEQY
J: TRBJ1-1; V: TRBV12-3/TRBV12-4; CDR3: ASRGLDTEAF
J: TRBJ2-2; V: TRBV15; CDR3: ATSRVSNTGELF
J: TRBJ2-1; V: TRBV7-9; CDR3: ASSRHRGDPTTNEQF
J: TRBJ1-4; V: TRBV19; CDR3: ASSITRGSGEKLF
J: TRBJ2-1; V: TRBV5-1; CDR3: ASSLGRRAYNEQF
J: TRBJ2-5; V: TRBV25-1; CDR3: ASSEYEVEGVGQY
J: TRBJ1-2; V: TRBV18; CDR3: ASSPRTKTENYGYT
J: TRBJ1-2; V: TRBV6-4; CDR3: ASSDSWKDYGYT
J: TRBJ2-5; V: TRBV30; CDR3: AWSSGTSGFETQY
J: TRBJ2-7; V: TRBV11-2; CDR3: ASSPPQGGRAPSYEQY
J: TRBJ2-5; V: TRBV12-3/TRBV12-4; CDR3: ASSRGQGGKETQY
J: TRBJ1-5; V: TRBV24-1; CDR3: ATRAGTGGNQPQH
J: TRBJ2-3; V: TRBV20-1; CDR3: SARPRWDRPEGTDTQY
J: TRBJ2-1; V: TRBV27; CDR3: ASSLGTRGGREQF
J: TRBJ2-7; V: TRBV5-8; CDR3: ASSLGPYYEQY
J: TRBJ2-7; V: TRBV12-3/TRBV12-4; CDR3: ASSFDRLVEQY
J: TRBJ2-6; V: TRBV20-1; CDR3: SARDQLAGGLGANVLT
J: TRBJ1-5; V: TRBV11-3; CDR3: ASSLGDGTPGEPQH
J: TRBJ1-5; V: TRBV7-9; CDR3: ASSLSGGGQPQH
J: TRBJ2-3; V: TRBV3-1; CDR3: ASSQRGVDTQY
J: TRBJ1-5; V: TRBV4-1; CDR3: ASSPKGKGQPQH
J: TRBJ2-1; V: TRBV5-4; CDR3: ASSSYNYNEQF
J: TRBJ2-5; V: TRBV16; CDR3: ASSQTGETQY
J: TRBJ2-3; V: TRBV7-2; CDR3: ASRPNWGATDTQY
J: TRBJ2-3; V: TRBV20-1; CDR3: SASLAGGSYTDTQY
J: TRBJ2-1; V: TRBV30; CDR3: AWRVENEQF
J: TRBJ2-3; V: TRBV6-5; CDR3: ASSYSGVSADTQY
J: TRBJ1-4; V: TRBV12-3/TRBV12-4; CDR3: ASTPGQGNEKLF
J: TRBJ1-1; V: TRBV29-1; CDR3: SVRVYGQNTEAF
J: TRBJ2-5; V: TRBV25-1; CDR3: ASSEVLLGTQY
J: TRBJ2-1; V: TRBV29-1; CDR3: SVQRNEQF
J: TRBJ1-5; V: TRBV19; CDR3: ASSIGQVSNQPQH
J: TRBJ2-3; V: TRBV4-1; CDR3: ASSQGAVAGDTDTQY
J: TRBJ1-3; V: TRBV6-1; CDR3: ASTPSVGGNTIY
J: TRBJ2-7; V: TRBV9; CDR3: ASSPGTLYEQY
J: TRBJ2-3; V: TRBV7-8; CDR3: ASSLLGARTDTQY
J: TRBJ2-2; V: TRBV5-4; CDR3: ASSFWTGGRGELF
J: TRBJ2-2; V: TRBV20-1; CDR3: SARVEFVGELF